This T cell receptor (beta chain) derives from a study of shared clonotypes between healthy human individuals (dated by TCRdb to the early 2020s). About the study as a whole: Three men and a couple of women, aged 18 to 49 years, made up the cohort. For each donor, CD4 naive and CD4 memory were each run on three plates, CD8 naive on two plates, and CD8 memory on one plate. Blood TCR repertoires of 5 or 6 healthy adults were deeply sequenced to estimate repertoire size and the extent of clonotype sharing between individuals. To increase sequencing depth and limit assay-specific biases, different laboratories used diverse techniques to prepare libraries and sequence TCR repertoires. Leukapheresis yielded between about 0.94 and 9.5 billion PBMCs per donor. Broad study findings and their caveats: Only blood was sampled, and tissue TCR repertoires likely differ from those in blood. Based on pairwise subsampling, the degree of clonotype sharing among donors was expected to be affected by sequencing depth. Across four donors, about 5% of naive CD4, more than 3% of naive CD8, 2% to 2.5% of memory CD4, and 0.4% of memory CD8 clonotypes were shared. Because the study included only a small number of donors, the genetic and exposure-history diversity represented was limited. Even with the large sequencing depth, rarefaction of the sorted-subset datasets indicated that sequencing was incomplete. Compared with non-shared clonotypes, clonotypes shared by all four sorted-subset donors had higher generation probabilities. Naive subsets generally had larger estimated clonotype richness than memory subsets.

Donors were healthy HIV-negative adults with no recently reported acute infections or vaccinations. Only Caucasian adults living in Nashville, Tennessee, USA were represented among the donors. CD4+ T cells were enriched by magnetic negative selection, after which naive cells were positively selected on CD45RA and the negative fraction was taken as the memory subset. Blood was obtained by leukapheresis, after which PBMCs were separated by Ficoll-Histopaque density gradient centrifugation and cryopreserved in liquid nitrogen vapor phase. Purity and quantity of every magnetically sorted T cell population were checked by analytical flow cytometry. Genomic DNA was isolated from every sorted fraction and measured by UV absorbance on a Nanodrop 2000c. The germline V gene yields MGHRA for CDR1 and YSYEKL for CDR2. Inclusive of the bounding cysteine and phenylalanine, the CDR3 is 18 residues long. Solely the CDR3 DNA is kept, with 54 bases framed from the first base. V is pruned by 0 bases and J by 7 bases, leaving 15 bases of the junction without a gene match.

This clone was observed a single time. Its antigen is currently not known. Per-nucleotide qualities are absent, and no much larger clonotype sits a single base away. TCR CDR3 regions were amplified from genomic DNA by multiplex PCR using the deep immunoSEQ assay. Genomic DNA extracted from each cell subset was distributed evenly over all wells of several immunoSEQ 96-well plates, and each plate served as one replicate. Each replicate PCR for sorted subsets received 150 to 250 ng genomic DNA, equal to roughly 29,000 T cell genomes. The purified libraries were quantified using a Qubit 3.0 fluorometer, sized with a Bioanalyzer 2100, and then quantified again using the KAPA Library Quantification kit. Every immunoSEQ 96-well plate was sequenced on a separate single-read 150-cycle Illumina NextSeq 550 flow cell. The authors processed their data as follows. The immunoSEQ output contained only junctional sequences without quality scores, so filtering could not match that applied to full-length reads. Sequences were annotated with PyIR, a Python wrapper for IgBLAST v1.9, and V/J genes and CDR3 were assigned using IMGT germline references. Reads were filtered out if the reads had weak V/J assignments (E-value above 1e-6), no CDR3, stop codons, out-of-frame junctions, or ambiguous translated residues. V3J clonotypes were defined by identical inferred V gene, J gene, and CDR3 amino acid sequence. The percentage overlap between two repertoires was calculated by dividing the number of shared unique clonotypes by the size of the smaller repertoire. Three approaches were used to assess repertoire richness: RTK rarefaction, the Chao1 estimator, and Recon v2.1 estimates of unobserved clonotypes. Generation probabilities were computed with OLGA for all TCRbeta clonotypes obtained by the gDNA method from four donors. TCRdb took this table from immuneACCESS and kept in-frame rearrangements with V and J called. Such tables lack part of the clones; where checked against another copy, unresolved V genes explain under half of the gap, and the rest is unexplained. From that table come the V and J calls and clone size; the DNA was used to work out D and trimming. This sample is represented by approximately 2,300,000 clones; around 93% of them were singletons. Of the sample, 0.3% to 0.45% is held by the ten largest clones.

What was sequenced was naive CD4+ T cells from PBMCs. The cell subset or site label corresponds to: CD45RA+ positively selected. This sequence was found in a man aged 18 to 29 in good health. Some clones in this sample may be carry-over from other donors' samples. In this chain, TRBV4-1 is recombined with TRBJ1-2; 9 central nucleotides agree with TRBD1. The encoded CDR3 is CASSQDPFGQGSLRGYTF. The nucleotide sequence is given as TGCGCCAGCAGCCAAGATCCATTCGGACAGGGGAGTTTGCGTGGCTACACCTTC.